This record covers a single T cell receptor (beta chain). The data stem from a study of blood T cell repertoires in COVID-19. Study-level background: Spain, Italy and the United States supplied samples that represented acute and convalescent COVID-19.

The CDR3 is 13 amino acids. V was cut by 6 bases and J by 4 bases, with 13 bases left in between. The germline V gene has CDR1 MDHEN and CDR2 SYDVKM. Source study methods: Amplification with reference gene primers provided the estimates of nucleated cell counts. Profiling relied on immunoSEQ multiplex PCR, and the TCRdb table lists in-frame clones only, not all of them. The V and J calls and clone size are taken from that table; D and trimming were inferred from the DNA. The data show 150,000 to 180,000 clones, 91% seen once. This receptor was identified in a man aged 45-65 years with acute or convalescent COVID-19. The chain is built from TRBV28 and TRBJ2-7; TRBD1 might be the D (5 bases). Sequenced input: peripheral blood. CDR3 bases: TGTGCCAGCAGAAGACAGCACGGATACGAGCAGTACTTC. Protein sequence: CASRRQHGYEQYF.